These 18 T cell receptor beta chains came from one sample sequenced in a study of T cell repertoires in cytomegalovirus infection. These receptors lack a known antigen. TCRdb itself ran the reads through MiXCR, one entry per CDR3 protein. The sample holds approximately 340,000 distinct CDR3 sequences, roughly 29% seen once. The sequencing used cultured PBMCs, collected from culture after CMV antigen stimulation. All receptors come from a human donor in good health (CMV status not recorded). Some clones in this sample may be carry-over from other donors' samples.

The genes are TRBV13 and TRBJ2-2; 8 bases align to TRBD2. CDR3 length: 17 residues. With V trimmed by 1 base and J by 3 bases, 7 bases remained unmatched. CDR1 is PRHDT and CDR2 is FYEKMQ in the germline V gene (reference sequence). The CDR3 DNA sequence: TGTGCCAGCAGCTTAGAACGGGAGGGCCCGGACACCGGGGAGCTGTTTTTT. Translated: CASSLEREGPDTGELFF. Full variable domain (missing parts from reference TRBV13 and TRBJ2-2): AAGVIQSPRHLIKEKRETATLKCYPIPRHDTVYWYQQGPGQDPQFLISFYEKMQSDKGSIPDRFSAQQFSDYHSELNMSSLELGDSALYFCASSLEREGPDTGELFFGEGSRLTVL.

The chain is built from TRBV6-4 and TRBJ1-1, with TRBD1 matching over 9 bases. The V gene end was trimmed by 10 bases and the J gene end by 5 bases; junction bases not matched to a gene: 8. Germline loops: CDR1 MRHNA, CDR2 SNTAGT. The CDR3 runs to 13 residues. CDR3 in DNA: TGTGCCAAAACCCTAGACAGGGGGACTGAAGCTTTCTTT. It codes for CAKTLDRGTEAFF.

Only a few counts were recorded for this clonotype. V is TRBV7-2 and J is TRBJ1-5, with a weak D call TRBD1 (5 bases). CDR3 length: 14 residues. The V end was cut by 1 base, the J end by 6 bases, with 10 bases between. CDR1 and CDR2 (germline): SGHTA, FQGNSA. The CDR3 nucleotides read TGTGCCAGCAGCTTAGATGGGGGGGTTCAGCCCCAGCATTTT. It translates to CASSLDGGVQPQHF. The whole variable domain, remainder taken from reference TRBV7-2 and TRBJ1-5, is GAGVSQSPSNKVTEKGKDVELRCDPISGHTALYWYRQSLGQGLEFLIYFQGNSAPDKSGLPSDRFSAERTGGSVSTLTIQRTQQEDSAVYLCASSLDGGVQPQHFGDGTRLSIL.

The table lists this clonotype with a few counts. The chain is built from TRBV20-1 and TRBJ2-7; 10 nucleotides line up with TRBD1. The CDR3 is made up of 13 amino acids. After removal of 1 base from V and 4 bases from J, the junction contained 1 base not matched to a gene. The germline V gene encodes CDR1 DFQATT and CDR2 SNEGSKA (reference sequence). The CDR3 DNA reads TGCAGTGCTAGAGGGACAGGGGGTTACGAGCAGTACTTC. Its translation is CSARGTGGYEQYF.

The chain combines TRBV27 with TRBJ2-1; 13 bases line up with TRBD2. J gave up 7 bases and V 5 bases, and 8 bases lay outside the gene matches. Germline CDR1 is MNHEY and CDR2 is SMNVEV (reference sequence). This CDR3 is built from 16 residues. The CDR3 loop reads CASSPLTSGRANEQFF. The CDR3 DNA sequence: TGTGCCAGCAGTCCGTTAACTAGCGGGAGGGCGAATGAGCAGTTCTTC.

A word on this clonotype: This may arise from a read error, as a much more abundant clone is one base away. The conserved final phenylalanine or tryptophan is absent from the CDR3, which likely points to a read error. CDR3 amino acids: CASSSMFSTGARSSPLHS. The CDR3 nucleotides are TGTGCCAGCAGTTCAATGTTCTCGACAGGGGCGCGGAGTTCACCCCTCCACTCT. The genes are TRBV12-3 or TRBV12-4 and TRBJ1-6; 8 bases agree with TRBD1. V shed 4 bases, J shed 9 bases, and the junction held 17 bases outside the gene matches. CDR3 length: 18 amino acids.

This clonotype showed up many times. The J gene is TRBJ1-1, the V gene TRBV19, with D unresolved. Germline assignment: CDR1 LNHDA and CDR2 SQIVND (reference sequence). The CDR3 runs 14 residues. The V end was cut by 5 bases, the J end by 4 bases, with 14 bases between. CDR3 in amino acids: CASSYSSGFTEAFF. The CDR3 nucleotides read TGTGCCAGTAGTTATAGTTCGGGGTTCACTGAAGCTTTCTTT.

This chain connects TRBV19 to TRBJ2-7, with D possibly matching TRBD1 (5 bases). The CDR3 is 12 amino acids. The germline CDR1 and CDR2 sequences are LNHDA and SQIVND (reference sequence). Trimming cost V 2 bases and J 5 bases, with 7 bases left between them. Here the CDR3 reads CASSIQGHEQYF. The CDR3 DNA reads as TGTGCCAGTAGTATACAGGGCCACGAGCAGTACTTC.

This clonotype showed up just a few times. The chain is built from TRBV3-1 and TRBJ1-2, with D maybe TRBD1 (6 bases). The CDR3 extends over 16 amino acids. Trimming shortened V by 0 bases and J by 1 base, and 12 bases separated the two germline ends. Per the germline V gene, CDR1 is LGHDT and CDR2 is YNNKEL (reference sequence). The CDR3 DNA reads as TGTGCCAGCAGCCAAGATCCGGACAGCATTAACTATGGCTACACCTTC. It translates to CASSQDPDSINYGYTF.

This clonotype turned up a few times. The rearrangement joins TRBV12-3 or TRBV12-4 to TRBJ2-6; the D is unclear. The CDR3 consists of 16 residues. Trimming removed 8 bases from V and 2 bases from J, with 16 bases in between. CDR3 loop: CASAGRRMAGANVLTF. For the CDR3, the DNA is TGTGCCAGCGCTGGCCGCCGTATGGCTGGGGCCAACGTCCTGACTTTC.

This clonotype was recorded at least ten times. CDR3 nucleotides: TGTGCCAGCAGCCGTCAAGCTGGTTTCGAGCAGTACTTC. This gives the protein CASSRQAGFEQYF. V and J are TRBV7-3 and TRBJ2-7; no reliable D call. Trimming stripped 5 bases from V and 6 bases from J, with 14 bases between. The CDR3 spans 13 residues. Germline CDR1 is SGHTA and CDR2 is FQGTGA.

Comment on this clonotype: A read error may explain this, as a much larger clone is one base away. The V call is TRBV7-8, the J call TRBJ2-2; D possibly corresponds to TRBD2 (7 bases). The CDR3 covers 17 residues. The germline CDR1 and CDR2 sequences are SGHVS and FQNEAQ. In DNA, the CDR3 is TGTGCCAGCAGCTTACAAACAGGGAGGGCGAACACCGGGGAGCTGGTTTTT. It translates to CASSLQTGRANTGELVF. Full variable domain (missing parts from reference TRBV7-8 and TRBJ2-2): GAGVSQSPRYKVAKRGQDVALRCDPISGHVSLFWYQQALGQGPEFLTYFQNEAQLDKSGLPSDRFFAERPEGSVSTLKIQRTQQEDSAVYLCASSLQTGRANTGELVFGEGSRLTVL.

The rearrangement uses TRBV29-1 and TRBJ1-5; TRBD1 aligns across 8 bases. The CDR3 totals 13 residues. Trimming at V came to 7 bases and at J to 6 bases, leaving 8 bases not matched to a gene. Germline V gene lookup returns CDR1 SQVTM and CDR2 ANQGSEA. CDR3 region: CSARTGYGQPQHF. The CDR3, as DNA: TGCAGCGCCAGGACAGGGTATGGTCAGCCCCAGCATTTT.

This clonotype was seen a few times. This chain uses TRBV12-3 or TRBV12-4 with TRBJ2-1; 7 positions match TRBD2. Trimming took 5 bases from V and 1 from J; bases not matched to a gene: 5. The CDR3 totals 15 residues. CDR3 sequence (DNA): TGTGCCAGCAGTCCAAGGGAGGGTTCCTACAATGAGCAGTTCTTC. It encodes CASSPREGSYNEQFF.

This clonotype was counted many times. The gene calls are TRBV7-2 and TRBJ2-1; D remains unclear. The CDR3 spans 15 residues. Germline CDR1 SGHTA, CDR2 FQGNSA. The V and J ends lost 2 bases and 5 bases respectively, with 13 bases between them. CDR3 bases: TGTGCCAGCAGCTTACCGGCGCCGTCCAACAATGAGCAGTTCTTC. Protein sequence: CASSLPAPSNNEQFF.

J is TRBJ1-6 and V is TRBV10-2; TRBD1 is a possible D gene (6 bases). The CDR3 consists of 13 residues. V was pared by 10 bases and J by 7 bases, with 14 bases between. CDR1 and CDR2 from the germline V gene are WSHSY and SAAADI. DNA of the CDR3: TGCGCCACCTTACCCCAGGGGAATTCACCCCTCCACTTT. Protein: CATLPQGNSPLHF.

This clonotype came up once. The V call is TRBV19, the J call TRBJ1-1; 7 nucleotides match TRBD1. The CDR3 is 12 residues long. The germline gives CDR1 LNHDA, CDR2 SQIVND (reference sequence). V trimming: 3 bases; J trimming: 7 bases; junction bases outside the gene matches: 2. The CDR3 region is CASSIRGLEAFF. The CDR3 DNA is TGTGCCAGTAGTATTAGGGGGCTTGAAGCTTTCTTT.

Of note for this clonotype: This may be a read error: a much more frequent sequence differs by one nucleotide. The final CDR3 position lacks the conserved phenylalanine or tryptophan, pointing to a likely read error. The rearrangement links TRBV28 to TRBJ2-1; tentative D call: TRBD2 (6 bases). Germline CDR1 MDHEN, CDR2 SYDVKM. There are 16 residues in the CDR3. V dropped 6 bases and J dropped 0 bases, with 15 bases sitting between them. The chain's CDR3 is CASSPLGGDSYNEQFL. The CDR3 coding sequence is TGTGCCAGCAGCCCCCTCGGCGGGGACTCCTACAATGAGCAGTTCCTC.